The T cell receptor beta chain described here comes from a study of T cell responses to AZD1222 COVID-19 vaccine. Background on the study: Analysis merged second doses at about 4 or about 12 weeks. Whole-study results and caveats: Spike-specific TCR depth and breadth grew after two AZD1222 doses. Targeting of unmutated variant regions was reportedly seen in nearly half of spike-specific TCRs.

Libraries were prepared by immunoSEQ multiplex PCR; TCRdb keeps only in-frame clonotypes and omits some of them. The sample has over 100,000 clones; around nine tenths are singletons. Per the germline V gene, CDR1 is SGHDN and CDR2 is FVKESK. This CDR3 comprises 16 residues. With 4 bases removed from V and 7 bases from J, the gap between germline ends came to 21 bases. Points on this clone: Its antigen is currently unknown.

Here the sequenced sample was peripheral blood, taken on day 0 of AZD1222 vaccination. The receptor's source is an adult in good health. The chain joins TRBV14 to TRBJ2-3; D is perhaps TRBD2 (7 bases). CDR3 DNA: TGTGCCAGCAGCCCAGGGGCTAGCGGCAACGAGTATACGCAGTATTTT. This translates into CASSPGASGNEYTQYF. Using reference TRBV14 and TRBJ2-3 for the parts outside the CDR3, the full variable domain is EAGVTQFPSHSVIEKGQTVTLRCDPISGHDNLYWYRRVMGKEIKFLLHFVKESKQDESGMPNNRFLAERTGGTYSTLKVQPAELEDSGVYFCASSPGASGNEYTQYFGPGTRLTVL.